A selection of T cell receptor beta chains follows, all from one sample in a study of Ad26.COV2.S vaccination and SARS-CoV-2 variants. Method: immunoSEQ multiplex PCR; TCRdb's copy keeps in-frame clones and lacks some. This sample has around 320,000 clones, with 70% to 90% found just once. The sample in question was peripheral blood, obtained in a trial of Ad26.COV2.S vaccine versus placebo. The receptors stem from a person between 18 and 65 years old who received the Ad26.COV2.S COVID-19 vaccine or a placebo. Both conserved end residues are trimmed from each CDR3. Where a row states a size, it is once, few, many or the class of an expanded clone; other rows omit it.

clone_size | v_call | cdr3_aa
. | TRBV7-9 | ASSLVTGDTDTQY
. | TRBV11-3 | ASSLAGASNEQF
. | TRBV5-5 | ASRDGQETQY
. | TRBV7-9 | ASSPDAGVSRDEQF
. | TRBV4-1 | ASSQEIGGYT
. | TRBV5-6 | ASSLDVGVSSYNSPLH
few | TRBV24-1 | ATSGSNQPQH
. | TRBV5-1 | ASSLEGDNTEAF
once | TRBV18 | ASSRWGTGPSGNTIY
many | TRBV5-1 | ASSLDRGSEKLF
once | TRBV5-1 | ASSLGRMNSYGYT
few | TRBV9 | ASSVVSGDYGYT
. | TRBV7-2 | ASSFQRIYEQY